The present T cell receptor (beta chain) was sequenced within a study of T cell repertoires in cytomegalovirus infection. Study information: Through public TCR beta signatures, both CMV infection and matching HLA type were indicated.

The V end was cut by 5 bases, the J end by 4 bases, with 14 bases between. The CDR3 contains 14 residues. Germline loops: CDR1 SNHLY, CDR2 FYNNEI. A single record per CDR3 protein comes from TCRdb applying MiXCR to the reads. This sample yields about 140,000 distinct CDR3 sequences, of which about 6.5% are seen a single time; more than 15% belongs to the top ten. This TCR was recovered from a human donor in good health (CMV status not recorded). Some clones in this sample may be carry-over from other donors' samples. The chain carries TRBV2 and TRBJ1-1; D perhaps matches TRBD1 (6 bases). Sequencing was performed on PBMCs. CDR3 DNA: TGTGCCAGCAGTAGAACAAGGGGGACCACTGAAGCTTTCTTT. Translation gives CASSRTRGTTEAFF. Complete variable domain (other parts from reference TRBV2 and TRBJ1-1): EPEVTQTPSHQVTQMGQEVILRCVPISNHLYFYWYRQILGQKVEFLVSFYNNEISEKSEIFDDQFSVERPDGSNFTLKIRSTKLEDSAMYFCASSRTRGTTEAFFGQGTRLTVV.